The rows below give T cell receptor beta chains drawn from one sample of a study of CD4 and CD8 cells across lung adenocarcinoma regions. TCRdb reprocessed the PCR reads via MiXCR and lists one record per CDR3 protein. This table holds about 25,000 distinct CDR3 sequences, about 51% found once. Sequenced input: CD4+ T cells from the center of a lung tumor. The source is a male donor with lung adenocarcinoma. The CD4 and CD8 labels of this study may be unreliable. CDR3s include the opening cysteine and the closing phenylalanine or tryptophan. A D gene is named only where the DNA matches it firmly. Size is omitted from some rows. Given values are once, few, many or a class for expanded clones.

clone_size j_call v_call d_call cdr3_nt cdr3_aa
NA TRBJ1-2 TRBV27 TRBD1 TGTGCCAGCAGTTTATCCCCGGACAGGGGTGGTTATGGCTACACCTTC CASSLSPDRGGYGYTF
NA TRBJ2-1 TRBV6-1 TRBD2 TGTGCCAGCAGTCGGGGCTCTAGCGGGGGATTGGATGAGCAGTTCTTC CASSRGSSGGLDEQFF
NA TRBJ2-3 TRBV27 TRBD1 TGTGCCAGCAGTTCATACGGGACAGGGAAGCTGGCAGATACGCAGTATTTT CASSSYGTGKLADTQYF
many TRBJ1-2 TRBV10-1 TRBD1 TGCGCCAGCAGTCCCGGGACAGGGGTAAACTATGGCTACACCTTC CASSPGTGVNYGYTF
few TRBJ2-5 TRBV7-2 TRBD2 TGTGCCAGCAGTTTGAAGGTGACTAGCGGCCAAGAGACCCAGTACTTC CASSLKVTSGQETQYF
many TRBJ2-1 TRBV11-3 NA TGTGCCAGCAGCTTAGTCAGGCCCAATGAGCAGTTCTTC CASSLVRPNEQFF
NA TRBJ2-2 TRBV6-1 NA NA CASITWAGGSGAQFF
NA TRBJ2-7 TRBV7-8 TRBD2 TGTGCCAGCAGCCTTTATGGGCGGGAGGGCCTCGGGAACGAGCAGTACTTC CASSLYGREGLGNEQYF
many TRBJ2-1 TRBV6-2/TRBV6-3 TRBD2 TGTGCCAGCAGTCACCTAGCGGGATCCTACAATGAGCAGTTCTTC CASSHLAGSYNEQFF
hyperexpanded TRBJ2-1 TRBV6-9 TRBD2 TGTGCCAGCAGTTATAGCGGGAGGGCCAATGAGCAGTTCTTC CASSYSGRANEQFF
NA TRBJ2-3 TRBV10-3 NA TGTGCGGGTGAAGGAGTCGGTGGCGCAGAGACGCAGTATTTC CAGEGVGGAETQYF
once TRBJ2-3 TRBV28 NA TGTGCCAGGGGTCTCGCATCCGAACTCCAAGATACCCAGTATTTC CARGLASELQDTQYF
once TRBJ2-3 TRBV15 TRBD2 TGTGCCACCAGCACCCGGACTAGCGGGAGTGCAGATACGCAGTATTTT CATSTRTSGSADTQYF
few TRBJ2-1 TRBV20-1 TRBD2 TGCAGTGCTACACTAGCGGGAGAGGGCTATGAGCAGTTCTTC CSATLAGEGYEQFF
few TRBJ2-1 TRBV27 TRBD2 TGTGCCAGCAGTGCACCGGGACTAGCGGGTCTAAGCTCCTACAATGAGCAGTTCTTC CASSAPGLAGLSSYNEQFF